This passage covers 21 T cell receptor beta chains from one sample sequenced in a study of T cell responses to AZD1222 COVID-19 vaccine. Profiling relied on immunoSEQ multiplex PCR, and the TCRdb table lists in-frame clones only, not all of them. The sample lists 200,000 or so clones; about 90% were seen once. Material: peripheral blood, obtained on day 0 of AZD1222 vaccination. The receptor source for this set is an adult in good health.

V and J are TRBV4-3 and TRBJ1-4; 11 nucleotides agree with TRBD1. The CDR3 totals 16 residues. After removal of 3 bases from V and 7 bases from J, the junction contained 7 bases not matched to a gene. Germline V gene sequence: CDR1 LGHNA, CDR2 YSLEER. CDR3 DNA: TGCGCCAGCAGCCACCCTAGGACAGGGGGCTTTGAAAAACTGTTTTTT. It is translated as CASSHPRTGGFEKLFF.

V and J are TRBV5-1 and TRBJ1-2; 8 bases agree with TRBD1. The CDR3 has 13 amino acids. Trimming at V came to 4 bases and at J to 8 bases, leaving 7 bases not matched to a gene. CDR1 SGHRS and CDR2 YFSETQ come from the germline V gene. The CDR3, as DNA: TGCGCCAGCAGCAGGGCGACAGGGGAAGGCTACACCTTC. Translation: CASSRATGEGYTF. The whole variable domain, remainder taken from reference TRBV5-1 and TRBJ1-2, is KAGVTQTPRYLIKTRGQQVTLSCSPISGHRSVSWYQQTPGQGLQFLFEYFSETQRNKGNFPGRFSGRQFSNSRSEMNVSTLELGDSALYLCASSRATGEGYTFGSGTRLTVV.

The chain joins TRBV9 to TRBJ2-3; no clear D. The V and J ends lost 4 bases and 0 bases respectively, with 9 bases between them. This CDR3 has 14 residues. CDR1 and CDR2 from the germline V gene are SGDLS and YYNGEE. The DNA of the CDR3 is TGTGCCAGCAGCCCGACGTCTAGCACAGATACGCAGTATTTT. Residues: CASSPTSSTDTQYF.

The CDR3 DNA sequence: TGTGCCAGCAGTTTATGGAGCGTTCAAGAGACCCAGTACTTC. Residues: CASSLWSVQETQYF. This rearrangement joins TRBV28 to TRBJ2-5; D gene uncertain. V lost 0 bases to trimming and J lost 2 bases, with 7 bases between them. The germline V gene has CDR1 MDHEN and CDR2 SYDVKM. The CDR3 length is 14 residues.

The CDR3 DNA is TGTGCCAGCAGTGAAAATCCCTCAGGGGTCCCCTATGGCTACACCTTC. Protein sequence: CASSENPSGVPYGYTF. The genes are TRBV6-1 and TRBJ1-2; a weak D match, TRBD1 (6 bases). In germline, CDR1 is MNHNS, CDR2 SASEGT. CDR3 length: 16 residues. V lost 2 bases to trimming and J lost 4 bases, with 17 bases between them.

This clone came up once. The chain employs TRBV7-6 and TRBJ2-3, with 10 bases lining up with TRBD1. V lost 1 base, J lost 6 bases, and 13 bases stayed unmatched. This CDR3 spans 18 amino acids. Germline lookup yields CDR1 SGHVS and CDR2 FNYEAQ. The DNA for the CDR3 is TGTGCCAGCAGCTTAGAGACGGGGGGACAGGGGAGAGGGGATACGCAGTATTTT. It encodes CASSLETGGQGRGDTQYF.

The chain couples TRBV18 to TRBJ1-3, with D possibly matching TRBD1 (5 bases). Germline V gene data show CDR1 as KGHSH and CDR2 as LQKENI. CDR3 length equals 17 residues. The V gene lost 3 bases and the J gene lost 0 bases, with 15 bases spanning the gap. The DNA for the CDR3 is TGTGCCAGCTCACCGGGGCGGCGGAGTGGCTCTGGAAACACCATATATTTT. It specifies CASSPGRRSGSGNTIYF.

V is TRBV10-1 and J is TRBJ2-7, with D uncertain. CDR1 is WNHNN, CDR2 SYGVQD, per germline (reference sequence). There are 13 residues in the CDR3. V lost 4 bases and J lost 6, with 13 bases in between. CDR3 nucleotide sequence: TGCGCCAGCAGTGTCGACTCCCTTGGCGAGCAGTACTTC. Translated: CASSVDSLGEQYF.

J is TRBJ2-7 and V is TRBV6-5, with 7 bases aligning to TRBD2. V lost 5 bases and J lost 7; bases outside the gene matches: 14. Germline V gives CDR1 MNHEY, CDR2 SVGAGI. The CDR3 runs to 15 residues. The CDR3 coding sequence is TGTGCCAGCAGTCAGAGCGGGGCAGGGCGAGGGGAGCAGTACTTC. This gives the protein CASSQSGAGRGEQYF.

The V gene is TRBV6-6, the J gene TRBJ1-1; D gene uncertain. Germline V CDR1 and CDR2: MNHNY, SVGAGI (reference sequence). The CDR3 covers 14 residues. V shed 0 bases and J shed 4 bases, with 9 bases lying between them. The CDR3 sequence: CASSYSEGGTEAFF. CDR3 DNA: TGTGCCAGCAGTTACTCGGAGGGAGGCACTGAAGCTTTCTTT.

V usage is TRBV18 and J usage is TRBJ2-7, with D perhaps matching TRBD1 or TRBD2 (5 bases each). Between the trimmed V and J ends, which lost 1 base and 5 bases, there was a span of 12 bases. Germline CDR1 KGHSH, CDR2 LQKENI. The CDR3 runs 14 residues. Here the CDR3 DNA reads TGTGCCAGCTCACCACAAGGGGCGACTAACGAGCAGTACTTC. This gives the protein CASSPQGATNEQYF.

This CDR3 is CASSLSSLQGSGNTIYF. The CDR3 region has the DNA TGTGCCAGCAGTTTATCCTCACTACAGGGGAGTGGAAACACCATATATTTT. The rearrangement uses TRBV27 and TRBJ1-3; 7 bases align to TRBD1. The trim removed 0 bases at V and 3 bases at J, leaving 8 bases unmatched. Germline CDR1 reads MNHEY; CDR2 reads SMNVEV (reference sequence). The CDR3 has 17 residues.

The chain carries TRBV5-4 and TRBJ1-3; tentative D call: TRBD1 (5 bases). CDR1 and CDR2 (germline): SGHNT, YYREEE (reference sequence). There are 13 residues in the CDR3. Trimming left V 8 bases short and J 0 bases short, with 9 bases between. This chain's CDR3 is CASGGSSGNTIYF. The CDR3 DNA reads TGTGCCAGTGGGGGGTCCTCTGGAAACACCATATATTTT.

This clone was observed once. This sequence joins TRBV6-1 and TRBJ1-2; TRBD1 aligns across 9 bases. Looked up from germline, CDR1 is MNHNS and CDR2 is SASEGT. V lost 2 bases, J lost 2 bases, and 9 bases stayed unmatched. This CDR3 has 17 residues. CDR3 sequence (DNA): TGTGCCAGCAGTGAATCTGGGACAGGGAATCCAAACTATGGCTACACCTTC. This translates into CASSESGTGNPNYGYTF.

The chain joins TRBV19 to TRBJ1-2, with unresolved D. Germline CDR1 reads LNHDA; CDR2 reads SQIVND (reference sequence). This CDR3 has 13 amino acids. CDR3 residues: CAFPLGYYYGYTF. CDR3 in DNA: TGTGCTTTCCCGTTGGGGTATTACTATGGCTACACCTTC.

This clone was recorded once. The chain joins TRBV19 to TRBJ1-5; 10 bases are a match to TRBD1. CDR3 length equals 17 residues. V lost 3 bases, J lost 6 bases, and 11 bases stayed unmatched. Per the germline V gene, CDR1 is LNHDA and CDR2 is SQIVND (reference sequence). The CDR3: CASSMRDRGVIGQPQHF. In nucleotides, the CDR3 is TGTGCCAGTAGTATGAGGGACAGGGGAGTAATTGGTCAGCCCCAGCATTTT.

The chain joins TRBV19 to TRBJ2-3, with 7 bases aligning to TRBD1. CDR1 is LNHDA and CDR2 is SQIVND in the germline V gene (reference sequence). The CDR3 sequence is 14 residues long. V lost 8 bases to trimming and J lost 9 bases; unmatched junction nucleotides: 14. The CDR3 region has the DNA TGTGCCAGTCTCGACAGGGATATACCCCGAACGCAGTATTTT. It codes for CASLDRDIPRTQYF.

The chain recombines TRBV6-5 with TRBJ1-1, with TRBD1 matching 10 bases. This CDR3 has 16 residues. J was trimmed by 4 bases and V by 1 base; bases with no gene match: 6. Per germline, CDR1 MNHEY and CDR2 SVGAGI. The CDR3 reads CASSYLGTGVRTEAFF. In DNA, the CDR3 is TGTGCCAGCAGTTACTTGGGGACAGGGGTTCGCACTGAAGCTTTCTTT.

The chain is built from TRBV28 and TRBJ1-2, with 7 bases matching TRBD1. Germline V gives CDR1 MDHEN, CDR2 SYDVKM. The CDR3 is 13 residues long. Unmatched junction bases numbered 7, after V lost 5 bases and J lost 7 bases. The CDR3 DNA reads TGTGCCAGCAGTCCCACAGGGGACCTTGGCTACACCTTC. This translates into CASSPTGDLGYTF.

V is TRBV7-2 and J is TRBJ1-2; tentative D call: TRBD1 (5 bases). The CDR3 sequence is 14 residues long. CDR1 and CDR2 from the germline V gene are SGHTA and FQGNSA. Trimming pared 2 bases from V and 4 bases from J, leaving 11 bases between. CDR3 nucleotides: TGTGCCAGCAGCTTAAAGATCCAGGGCTATGGCTACACCTTC. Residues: CASSLKIQGYGYTF.

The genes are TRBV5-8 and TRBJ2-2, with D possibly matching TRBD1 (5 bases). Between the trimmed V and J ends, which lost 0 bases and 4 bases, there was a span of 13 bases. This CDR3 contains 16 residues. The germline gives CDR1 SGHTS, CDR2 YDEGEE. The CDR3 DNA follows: TGTGCCAGCAGCTTGGCCCAGGGAAGGACCACCGGGGAGCTGTTTTTT. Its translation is CASSLAQGRTTGELFF.